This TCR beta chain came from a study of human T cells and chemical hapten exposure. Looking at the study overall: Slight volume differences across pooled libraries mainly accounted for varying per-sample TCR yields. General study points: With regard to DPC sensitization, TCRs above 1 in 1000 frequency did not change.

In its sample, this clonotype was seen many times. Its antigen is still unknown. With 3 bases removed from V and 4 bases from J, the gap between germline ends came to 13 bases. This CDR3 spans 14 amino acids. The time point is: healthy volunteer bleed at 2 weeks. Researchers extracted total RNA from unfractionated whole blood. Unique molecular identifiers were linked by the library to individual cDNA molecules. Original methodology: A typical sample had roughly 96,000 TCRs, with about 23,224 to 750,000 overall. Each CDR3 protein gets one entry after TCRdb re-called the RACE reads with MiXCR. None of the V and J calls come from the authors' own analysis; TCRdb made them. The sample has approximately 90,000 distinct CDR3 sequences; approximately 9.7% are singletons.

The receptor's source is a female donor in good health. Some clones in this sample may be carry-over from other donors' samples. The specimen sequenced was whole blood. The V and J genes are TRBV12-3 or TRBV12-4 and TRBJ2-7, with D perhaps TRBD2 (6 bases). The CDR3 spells CASSLTQRAYEQYF. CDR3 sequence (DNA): TGTGCCAGCAGTTTGACCCAGCGGGCTTACGAGCAGTACTTC.